What follows are 5 T cell receptor beta chains derived from one specimen sequenced in a study of blood T cells in healthy people across ages. The authors ran a second PCR of roughly 6 to 12 cycles using a sample-barcoded 5' primer and a J-beta primer mix. One entry per CDR3 protein results from TCRdb running MiXCR on the 5' RACE reads. The repertoire holds 600,000 or so distinct CDR3 sequences, 47% seen once, with about 26% in the top ten. The sequenced sample consisted of blood. The receptors shown here come from a man older than 75 in good health.

The chain joins TRBV10-3 to TRBJ1-2; 9 positions agree with TRBD1. V lost 4 bases, J lost 7 bases, and 4 bases stayed unmatched. The CDR3 consists of 13 residues. Germline loops: CDR1 ENHRY, CDR2 SYGVKD. The CDR3, as DNA: TGTGCCATCAGTGGGGGACAGGGCCGTGGCTACACCTTC. It translates to CAISGGQGRGYTF.

The chain combines TRBV20-1 with TRBJ2-7, with 8 bases fitting TRBD1. CDR1 and CDR2 from the germline V gene are DFQATT and SNEGSKA (reference sequence). The J segment lost 7 bases and the V segment lost 5 bases, leaving 13 bases of the junction unmatched. The CDR3 covers 14 residues. The CDR3, as DNA: TGCAGTGCTCCCCCGACAGGGGCGCTACATGAGCAGTACTTC. Its protein is CSAPPTGALHEQYF.

This clonotype came up many times. The chain has TRBV6-5 and TRBJ2-2; D remains ambiguous. Trimming took off 3 bases at V and 0 bases at J, with 14 bases between the two ends. The CDR3 runs 17 residues. Germline V gene lookup returns CDR1 MNHEY and CDR2 SVGAGI. The CDR3 sequence is CASSYLRIVTNTGELFF. The CDR3, as DNA: TGTGCCAGCAGTTATTTGAGGATCGTTACGAACACCGGGGAGCTGTTTTTT.

This rearrangement joins TRBV20-1 to TRBJ1-6; 10 positions agree with TRBD1. The germline gives CDR1 DFQATT, CDR2 SNEGSKA (reference sequence). CDR3 length equals 14 residues. Trimming took 4 bases from V and 10 from J; bases not matched to a gene: 7. The CDR3 protein is CSATLGTGESPLHF. In nucleotides, the CDR3 is TGCAGTGCTACCTTAGGGACAGGGGAATCACCCCTCCACTTT.

This rearrangement joins TRBV7-9 to TRBJ2-5; D call uncertain. The CDR3 covers 13 residues. Germline CDR1 is SEHNR and CDR2 is FQNEAQ (reference sequence). V was trimmed by 4 bases and J by 3 bases, leaving 9 bases between them. The CDR3 spells CASSSTEKETQYF. DNA for the CDR3: TGTGCCAGCAGCTCGACGGAGAAAGAGACCCAGTACTTC. The full variable domain, with the rest looked up from reference TRBV7-9 and TRBJ2-5, is DTGVSQNPRHKITKRGQNVTFRCDPISEHNRLYWYRQTLGQGPEFLTYFQNEAQLEKSRLLSDRFSAERPKGSFSTLEIQRTEQGDSAMYLCASSSTEKETQYFGPGTRLLVL.